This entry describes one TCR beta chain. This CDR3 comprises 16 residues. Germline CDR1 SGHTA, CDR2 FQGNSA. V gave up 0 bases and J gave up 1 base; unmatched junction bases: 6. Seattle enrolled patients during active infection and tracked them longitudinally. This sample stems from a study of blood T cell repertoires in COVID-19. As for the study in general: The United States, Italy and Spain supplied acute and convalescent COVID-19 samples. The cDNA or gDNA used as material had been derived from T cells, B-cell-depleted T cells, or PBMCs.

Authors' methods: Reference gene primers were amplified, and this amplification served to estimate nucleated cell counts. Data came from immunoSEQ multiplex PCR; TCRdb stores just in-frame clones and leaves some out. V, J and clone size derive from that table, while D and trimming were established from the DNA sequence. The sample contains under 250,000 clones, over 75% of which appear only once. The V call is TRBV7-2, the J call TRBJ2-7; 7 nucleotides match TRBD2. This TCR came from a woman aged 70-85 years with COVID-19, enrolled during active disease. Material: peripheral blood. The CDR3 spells CASSLASAGESYEQYF. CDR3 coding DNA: TGTGCCAGCAGCTTAGCTTCGGCGGGGGAGTCCTACGAGCAGTACTTC.